This T cell receptor (beta chain) was documented in a study of blood T cells in healthy people across ages (dated by TCRdb to the mid-2010s). Regarding the study in general: Template switching captured roughly one uniquely barcoded TCR beta cDNA molecule per two T cells in model experiments. The donors were split into four age groups: young (average 16 years), middle-aged (roughly 39), aged (62) and long-lived (over 80). To avoid experimental bias, donors of different ages were distributed randomly across sequencing lanes. The study analyzed two additional independent replicas of 1 million unique cDNA reads from the same blood draw for two donors, one aged 18 to 29 and one aged 80 or older. Age-related changes in TCR beta repertoire diversity were measured in the study by deep sequencing normalized with unique cDNA molecular identifiers. Overall study outcomes, separate from this receptor: Total diversity estimates from one million sequenced T cells were considered lower bounds and underestimates. Observed TCR beta diversity correlated strongly with the percentage of naive T cells measured by flow cytometry. Conclusive comparison of naive and antigen-experienced compartments was prevented by the profiling of bulk unsorted PBMCs. The long-lived group showed more naive CD4+ T cells, fewer expanded clones and increased TCR diversity than the aged group, suggesting age selection. Observed TCR beta diversity per million T cells fell roughly linearly with age, and a significant reduction was already apparent by age about 38. The CMV infection status of donors was not known, potentially confounding age-related changes in expanded clonotypes.

There are many counts of this clonotype. The target of this receptor is not known. No per-base quality is available; no much larger clone lies one base away. The CDR3 has 15 amino acids, counting the end cysteine and phenylalanine. Of the read, only the CDR3 DNA is kept; its 45 bases are in frame from base 1. V is shortened by 1 base, J by 4 bases, and the region joining them spans 14 bases. The method behind the library was 5' RACE. Data came from an Illumina HiSeq 2500. A second PCR of about 7 to 12 cycles was run with a J-beta primer mix and a sample-barcoded 5' primer. Each TCR beta cDNA molecule received a unique molecular identifier from a template-switch 5' adaptor carrying 12 random nucleotides. At least 3 million CDR3-containing paired-end reads were obtained from each sample. First-strand cDNA synthesis was performed from all RNA using the Mint cDNA synthesis kit, with priming by a TRBC-specific oligonucleotide. After uracil-DNA glycosylase treatment, a first 18-cycle PCR used universal primers M1SS and BC2_uni_R on all cDNA. Per the authors' processing: Normalization of each sample was performed by random selection of 1 million high-quality reads, each carrying a distinct molecular identifier. Instead of being binned into consensus sequences, reads with shared molecular identifiers were discarded. MiTCR, set to a Q25 quality threshold and the strictest error-elimination algorithm, was used for CDR3 identification, clonotype clustering and error correction. A nonparametric unseen species model using Euler transformation provided a lower-bound estimate of total TCR beta diversity. TCRdb's own reprocessing of the public reads used fastp at Q25 and MiXCR and kept productive beta chains. All rows with the same CDR3 protein become a single entry with the most common DNA and genes. TCRdb's processing, not the authors' own work, is the source of the V and J calls. The sample table contains approximately 730,000 distinct CDR3 sequences; only one count was recorded for around 40% of them. 20% to 25% of the sample goes to the ten largest clones.

The 40 or so donors, aged roughly 6 to 90 years, were systemically healthy Caucasian individuals from Russia. Around 10 milliliters of peripheral blood were collected from each donor into EDTA-treated Vacutainer tubes. PBMCs were isolated by Ficoll-Paque density-gradient centrifugation, with at least 6 million obtained per sample. Total RNA was extracted from PBMCs with Trizol reagent, with at least 6 micrograms obtained per sample. The percentages of naive CD45RAhigh/CD27high T cells were determined by flow cytometry on a PBMC aliquot from every donor. Sequenced sample: blood. The rearranged chain carries TRBV12-3 or TRBV12-4 and TRBJ2-7; the D segment cannot be called with confidence. This TCR was recovered from a woman aged 60-75 years in good health. The sequenced DNA is TGTGCCAGCAGTTTAGGGTTGGGTCGGCCGTACGAGCAGTACTTC. Its product reads: CASSLGLGRPYEQYF.